The 9 T cell receptor beta chains listed next were all sequenced from one sample in a study of response to subunit inactivated influenza vaccine. MiXCR, applied by TCRdb to the RT-PCR reads, yields one record per CDR3 protein. The sample contains under 550,000 distinct CDR3 sequences, roughly 7.9% of which appear only once. Sequencing was performed on PBMCs from blood, taken less than 30 months after vaccination. Receptors were obtained from a man between 50 and 69 years old who received an inactivated influenza vaccine.

This clonotype has just a few counts. The chain recombines TRBV9 with TRBJ1-5; D unclear. The CDR3 has 14 residues. The V end lost 2 bases, the J end lost 0 bases, and 6 bases lay between the germline ends. CDR1 SGDLS and CDR2 YYNGEE come from the germline V gene. CDR3 amino acids: CASSVGSSNQPQHF. CDR3 coding DNA: TGTGCCAGCAGCGTGGGCAGTAGCAATCAGCCCCAGCATTTT.

This clonotype was seen only once. This may be a read error: a much more frequent sequence differs by one nucleotide. The CDR3 carries no conserved terminal phenylalanine or tryptophan, so it likely arises from a read error. The chain employs TRBV7-2 and TRBJ2-7, with 8 bases lining up with TRBD1. This CDR3 has 12 residues. The germline V gene has CDR1 SGHTA and CDR2 FQGNSA. J gave up 4 bases and V 5 bases, and 1 base lay outside the gene matches. CDR3 protein: CASSRQGYEQYS. The CDR3 bases are TGTGCCAGCAGCCGACAGGGGTACGAGCAGTACTCC.

The chain has TRBV7-9 and TRBJ1-1; no definite D call. Germline V gene data show CDR1 as SEHNR and CDR2 as FQNEAQ (reference sequence). The CDR3 consists of 14 residues. V shed 1 base and J shed 4 bases, with 10 bases lying between them. This chain's CDR3 is CASSLVGQTTEAFF. The DNA for the CDR3 is TGTGCCAGCAGCTTAGTTGGTCAGACCACTGAAGCTTTCTTT.

This clonotype was counted ten times or more. The V call is TRBV24-1, the J call TRBJ1-2; D remains ambiguous. V dropped 0 bases and J dropped 5 bases, with 6 bases sitting between them. The CDR3 contains 13 residues. Germline V lookup: CDR1 KGHDR, CDR2 SFDVKD. CDR3 region: CATSDLYGYGYTF. The CDR3 region has the DNA TGTGCCACCAGTGATTTGTACGGGTATGGCTACACCTTC.

This chain connects TRBV29-1 to TRBJ1-1, with TRBD1 matching 7 bases. After removal of 3 bases from V and 1 base from J, the junction contained 2 bases not matched to a gene. CDR1 is SQVTM and CDR2 is ANQGSEA in the germline V gene. The CDR3 is 13 amino acids. CDR3: CSVETGTNTEAFF. The CDR3 DNA sequence: TGCAGCGTTGAGACAGGGACGAACACTGAAGCTTTCTTT.

This chain joins TRBV9 and TRBJ2-7, with a tentative D call TRBD1 (6 bases). Trimming removed 3 bases at V and 3 bases at J, with 16 bases between. The germline CDR1 and CDR2 sequences are SGDLS and YYNGEE. The CDR3 contains 15 residues. CDR3 DNA: TGTGCCAGCAGCGCGGGACACGGCGAGGGCTACGAGCAGTACTTC. Amino acid sequence: CASSAGHGEGYEQYF.

The chain combines TRBV7-8 with TRBJ1-1; D gene unclear. The CDR3 runs 12 residues. Per germline, CDR1 SGHVS and CDR2 FQNEAQ. The V end lost 4 bases, the J end lost 7 bases, and 10 bases lay between the germline ends. The CDR3 region is CASSSSGFEAFF. The CDR3 region has the DNA TGTGCCAGCAGCTCATCGGGGTTTGAAGCTTTCTTT. Combining the CDR3 with reference TRBV7-8 and TRBJ1-1 gives the whole variable domain GAGVSQSPRYKVAKRGQDVALRCDPISGHVSLFWYQQALGQGPEFLTYFQNEAQLDKSGLPSDRFFAERPEGSVSTLKIQRTQQEDSAVYLCASSSSGFEAFFGQGTRLTVV.

This rearrangement joins TRBV5-1 to TRBJ1-2; 12 bases fit TRBD1. This CDR3 comprises 15 residues. V dropped 3 bases and J dropped 14; count of bases not matched to a gene: 14. Germline assignment: CDR1 SGHRS and CDR2 YFSETQ. CDR3 sequence: CASSSTSPGQGAGTF. The CDR3 bases are TGCGCCAGCAGCTCAACTTCTCCGGGACAGGGGGCAGGGACCTTC.

V and J are TRBV6-4 and TRBJ2-1, with 7 bases identical to TRBD1. The germline V gene encodes CDR1 MRHNA and CDR2 SNTAGT. The CDR3 has 15 amino acids. V lost 3 bases, J lost 2 bases, and 4 bases stayed unmatched. The CDR3, as DNA: TGTGCCAGCAGTGAAAACAGGGGAGCCTACAATGAGCAGTTCTTC. Amino acid sequence: CASSENRGAYNEQFF.